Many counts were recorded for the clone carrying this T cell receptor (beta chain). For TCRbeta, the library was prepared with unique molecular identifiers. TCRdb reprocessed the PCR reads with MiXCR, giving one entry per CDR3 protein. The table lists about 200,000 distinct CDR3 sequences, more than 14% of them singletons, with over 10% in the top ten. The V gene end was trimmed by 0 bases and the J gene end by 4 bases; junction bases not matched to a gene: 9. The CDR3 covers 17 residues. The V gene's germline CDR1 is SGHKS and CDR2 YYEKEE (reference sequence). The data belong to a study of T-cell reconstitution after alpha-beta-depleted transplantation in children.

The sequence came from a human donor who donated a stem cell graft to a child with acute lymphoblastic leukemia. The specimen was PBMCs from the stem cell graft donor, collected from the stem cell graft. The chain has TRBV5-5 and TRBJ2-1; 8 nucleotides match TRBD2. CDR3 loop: CASSLVPLAAGYNEQFF. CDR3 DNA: TGTGCCAGCAGCTTGGTCCCACTAGCGGCAGGGTACAATGAGCAGTTCTTC.